These 6 T cell receptor beta chains came from one sample sequenced in a study of HIV-infected patients and healthy controls. Via MiXCR, TCRdb re-called the 5' RACE reads, giving one row per CDR3 protein. The table records 55,000 to 70,000 distinct CDR3 sequences, 15% to 20% of them present only once. The sample taken for sequencing was CD4+ T cells from blood. The receptors derive from a human donor in good health.

This clonotype occurred many times. The V gene is TRBV3-1, the J gene TRBJ2-5; no clear D gene. Trimming took off 3 bases at V and 2 bases at J, with 4 bases between the two ends. The CDR3 totals 12 residues. Germline V gives CDR1 LGHDT, CDR2 YNNKEL (reference sequence). CDR3 in amino acids: CASSHRQETQYF. DNA for the CDR3: TGTGCCAGCAGCCATCGTCAAGAGACCCAGTACTTC.

A few counts support this clonotype. The chain joins TRBV15 to TRBJ1-2; no clear D gene. V was shortened by 0 bases and J by 5 bases, with 7 bases between the two germline ends. Looked up from germline, CDR1 is LNHNV and CDR2 is YYDKDF (reference sequence). There are 13 residues in the CDR3. Written as DNA, the CDR3 is TGTGCCACCAGCAGAGAGTCGGGGTATGGCTACACCTTC. Translating it yields CATSRESGYGYTF.

This clonotype was found many times. The rearrangement links TRBV7-3 to TRBJ1-2, with D possibly matching TRBD1 (6 bases). The V and J ends lost 5 bases and 1 base respectively, with 17 bases between them. The CDR3 is made up of 16 amino acids. Germline V lookup: CDR1 SGHTA, CDR2 FQGTGA. CDR3 region: CASSRGGQEDNYGYTF. The DNA of the CDR3 is TGTGCCAGCAGCCGGGGGGGGCAGGAGGATAACTATGGCTACACCTTC.

This clonotype occurred many times. The V call is TRBV6-5, the J call TRBJ1-1; D is uncertain. The CDR3 is made up of 11 amino acids. The germline CDR1 and CDR2 sequences are MNHEY and SVGAGI. V was clipped by 4 bases and J by 5 bases, with 5 bases between them. The CDR3 nucleotides read TGTGCCAGCAGTTTGTGGACTGAAGCTTTCTTT. Its translation: CASSLWTEAFF.

This clonotype was seen ten or more times. This rearrangement joins TRBV10-3 to TRBJ1-2; no firm D call. Between the trimmed V and J ends, which lost 3 bases and 0 bases, there was a span of 8 bases. Per the germline V gene, CDR1 is ENHRY and CDR2 is SYGVKD. The CDR3 has 14 residues. The CDR3 DNA reads TGTGCCATCAGTGACCCCAGTCCTAACTATGGCTACACCTTC. As protein: CAISDPSPNYGYTF.

This clonotype was seen a few times. This chain links TRBV5-1 with TRBJ1-1, with 8 bases aligning to TRBD1. Losses at the gene ends were 1 base for V and 1 base for J; bases not matched to a gene: 3. Per germline, CDR1 SGHRS and CDR2 YFSETQ. The CDR3 extends over 15 amino acids. CDR3 residues: CASSLFQGANTEAFF. CDR3 bases: TGCGCCAGCAGCTTGTTCCAGGGGGCGAACACTGAAGCTTTCTTT.